This T cell receptor beta chain was identified during a study of CD8+CD57+ T cells in acquired aplastic anemia. Study-wide background: Sorted CD4+ and CD8+ cell DNA averaged about 3 ug. General observations from the study: No significant patient-versus-control difference appeared in CD8+ Simpson's diversity.

Using genomic DNA as the template, TCR beta VDJ and CDR3 profiling was carried out. TCRdb used MiXCR to reprocess the reads, holding one entry per CDR3 protein. This table holds about 40,000 distinct CDR3 sequences, about 65% found once. This clonotype occurred many times. What it binds is not known. Trimming left V 6 bases short and J 5 bases short, with 23 bases between. The CDR3 has 17 amino acids. Germline V gene data show CDR1 as MNHNS and CDR2 as SASEGT. The sample comprised sorted CD4+, CD8+, or CD8+CD57+ T cells (not recorded which) from PBMCs. The receptor's source is a human donor in good health, serving as a control. This chain joins TRBV6-1 and TRBJ1-5, with D possibly matching TRBD1 (5 bases). Here the CDR3 reads CASSSSGVGPQDQPQHF. DNA of the CDR3: TGTGCCAGCAGCTCATCTGGGGTGGGACCTCAGGATCAGCCCCAGCATTTT.